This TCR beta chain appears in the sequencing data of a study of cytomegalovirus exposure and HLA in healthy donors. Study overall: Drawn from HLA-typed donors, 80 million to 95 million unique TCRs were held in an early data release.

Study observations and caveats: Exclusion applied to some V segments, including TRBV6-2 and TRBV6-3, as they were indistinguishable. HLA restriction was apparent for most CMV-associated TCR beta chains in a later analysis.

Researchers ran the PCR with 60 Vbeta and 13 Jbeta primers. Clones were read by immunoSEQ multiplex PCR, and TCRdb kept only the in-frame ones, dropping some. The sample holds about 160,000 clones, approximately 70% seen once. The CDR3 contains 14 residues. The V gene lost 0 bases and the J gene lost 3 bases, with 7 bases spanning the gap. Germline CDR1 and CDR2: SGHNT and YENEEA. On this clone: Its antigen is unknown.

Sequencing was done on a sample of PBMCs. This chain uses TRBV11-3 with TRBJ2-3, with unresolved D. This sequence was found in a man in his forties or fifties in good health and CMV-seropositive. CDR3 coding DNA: TGTGCCAGCAGCTTAGATAGGCGGACAGATACGCAGTATTTT. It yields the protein CASSLDRRTDTQYF.